This TCR beta chain was recorded in a study of T cell repertoires in cytomegalovirus infection. Study overall: It was the public TCR beta signatures that indicated both CMV infection and matching HLA type.

Germline V gene data show CDR1 as SGHRS and CDR2 as YFSETQ. CDR3 size: 15 residues. V was clipped by 3 bases and J by 0 bases, with 10 bases between them. From the reads, TCRdb called clonotypes with MiXCR, one entry per CDR3 protein. This sample has roughly 800,000 distinct CDR3 sequences, with about 27% found just once. This clonotype has a handful of counts. Its antigen remains unidentified. The sequence was collected from a human donor in good health (CMV status not recorded). Some clones in this sample may be carry-over from other donors' samples. V and J are TRBV5-1 and TRBJ2-1; a weak D match, TRBD2 (5 bases). Here the sequenced sample was cultured CD8+ T cells from PBMCs, taken from culture after CMV antigen stimulation. The CDR3 region has the DNA TGCGCCAGCAGCTCCGCGGGTCCCTCCTACAATGAGCAGTTCTTC. Translation: CASSSAGPSYNEQFF.